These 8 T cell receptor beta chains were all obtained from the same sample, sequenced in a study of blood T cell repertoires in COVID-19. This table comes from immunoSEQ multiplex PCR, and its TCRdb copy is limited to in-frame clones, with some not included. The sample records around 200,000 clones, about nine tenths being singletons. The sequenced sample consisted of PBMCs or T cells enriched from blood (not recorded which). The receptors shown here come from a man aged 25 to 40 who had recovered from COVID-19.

The CDR3 bases are TGTGCCATCAGTGACGGCTACGAGCAGTACTTC. Translated: CAISDGYEQYF. This chain uses TRBV10-3 with TRBJ2-7; no reliable D call. There are 11 residues in the CDR3. Germline V gene sequence: CDR1 ENHRY, CDR2 SYGVKD. Trimming removed 3 bases at V and 3 bases at J, with 3 bases between.

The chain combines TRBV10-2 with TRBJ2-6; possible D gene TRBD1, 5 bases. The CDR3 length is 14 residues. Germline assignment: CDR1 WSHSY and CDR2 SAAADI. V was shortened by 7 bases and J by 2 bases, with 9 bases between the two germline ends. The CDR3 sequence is CASIQDTGANVLTF. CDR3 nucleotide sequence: TGCGCCAGCATCCAGGACACTGGGGCCAACGTCCTGACTTTC.

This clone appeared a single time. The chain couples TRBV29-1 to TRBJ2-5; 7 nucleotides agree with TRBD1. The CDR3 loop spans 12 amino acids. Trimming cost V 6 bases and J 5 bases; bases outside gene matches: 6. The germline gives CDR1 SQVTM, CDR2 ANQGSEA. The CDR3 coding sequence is TGCAGCGTGACGACAGGGTCCGAGACCCAGTACTTC. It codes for CSVTTGSETQYF.

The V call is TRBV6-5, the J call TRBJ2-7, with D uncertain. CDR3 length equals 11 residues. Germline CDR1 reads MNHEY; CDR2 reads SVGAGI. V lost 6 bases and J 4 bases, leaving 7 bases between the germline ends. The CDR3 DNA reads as TGTGCCAGCAGGCGAGATTACGAGCAGTACTTC. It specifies CASRRDYEQYF.

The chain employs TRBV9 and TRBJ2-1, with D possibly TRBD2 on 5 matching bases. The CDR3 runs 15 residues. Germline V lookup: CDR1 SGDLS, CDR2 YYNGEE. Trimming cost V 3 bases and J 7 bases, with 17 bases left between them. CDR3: CASSGRRGKVNEQFF. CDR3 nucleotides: TGTGCCAGCAGCGGTCGTCGGGGTAAGGTTAATGAGCAGTTCTTC.

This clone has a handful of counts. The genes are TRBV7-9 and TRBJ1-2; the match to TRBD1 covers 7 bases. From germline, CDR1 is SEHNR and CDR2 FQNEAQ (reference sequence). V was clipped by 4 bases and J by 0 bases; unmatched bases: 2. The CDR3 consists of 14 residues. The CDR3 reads CASSSDRANYGYTF. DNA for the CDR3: TGTGCCAGCAGCTCCGACAGGGCTAACTATGGCTACACCTTC.

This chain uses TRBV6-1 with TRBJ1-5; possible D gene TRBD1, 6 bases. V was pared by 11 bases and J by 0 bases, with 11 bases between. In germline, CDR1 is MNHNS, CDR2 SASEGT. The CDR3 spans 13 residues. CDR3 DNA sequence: TGTGCCGCCGGGGGGCCTAGCAATCAGCCCCAGCATTTT. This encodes CAAGGPSNQPQHF.

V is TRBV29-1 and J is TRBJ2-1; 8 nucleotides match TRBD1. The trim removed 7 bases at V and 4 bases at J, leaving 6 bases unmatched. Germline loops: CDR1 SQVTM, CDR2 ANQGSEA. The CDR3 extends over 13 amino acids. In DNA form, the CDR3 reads TGCAGCGCTGAGGGGGACAGGTACAATGAGCAGTTCTTC. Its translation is CSAEGDRYNEQFF.